A selection of T cell receptor beta chains follows, all from one sample in a study of CD8 T cells in ankylosing spondylitis. One entry per CDR3 protein results from TCRdb running MiXCR on the 5' RACE reads. This sample carries about 33,000 distinct CDR3 sequences, 14% of them seen once, and the ten largest clones take approximately 40%. What was sequenced was blood. Source of these receptors: a male donor with ankylosing spondylitis or in good health (not recorded which). Both conserved end residues are part of each CDR3. Each record gives: D gene, V gene, clone size, J gene, CDR3 DNA, CDR3 protein. A D gene is named only where the DNA matches it firmly. Clone size is shown for a subset of rows, as once, few, many or a class of expanded clone.

D gene: NA; V gene: TRBV28; clone size: NA; J gene: TRBJ2-5; CDR3 DNA: TGTGCCAGCAGCCAGGAGGGGGCCCAGTACTTC; CDR3 protein: CASSQEGAQYF
D gene: TRBD2; V gene: TRBV9; clone size: NA; J gene: TRBJ2-2; CDR3 DNA: TGTGCCAGCAGCGTGGCTAGCGGGGGCACCGGGGAGCTGTTTTTT; CDR3 protein: CASSVASGGTGELFF
D gene: NA; V gene: TRBV5-1; clone size: NA; J gene: TRBJ2-2; CDR3 DNA: TGCGCCAGCAGCTTGGAGGGACTTTCCACCGGGGAGCTGTTTTTT; CDR3 protein: CASSLEGLSTGELFF
D gene: TRBD1; V gene: TRBV4-3; clone size: NA; J gene: TRBJ1-6; CDR3 DNA: TGCGCCAGCAGCCAAGACGGGACAGGGATGTCACCCCTCCACTTT; CDR3 protein: CASSQDGTGMSPLHF
D gene: TRBD2; V gene: TRBV25-1; clone size: NA; J gene: TRBJ2-5; CDR3 DNA: TGTGCCAGCAGGTTTAGCGGGGGGTCAGAGACCCAGTACTTC; CDR3 protein: CASRFSGGSETQYF
D gene: TRBD1; V gene: TRBV20-1; clone size: NA; J gene: TRBJ1-5; CDR3 DNA: TGCAGTGCGCTTAGGGACAGTAGCAATCAGCCCCAGCATTTT; CDR3 protein: CSALRDSSNQPQHF
D gene: TRBD1; V gene: TRBV6-2/TRBV6-3; clone size: NA; J gene: TRBJ1-1; CDR3 DNA: TGTGCCAGCAGCCCCCGGACAGGGGGGAACACTGAAGCTTTCTTT; CDR3 protein: CASSPRTGGNTEAFF
D gene: NA; V gene: TRBV12-3/TRBV12-4; clone size: few; J gene: TRBJ2-2; CDR3 DNA: TGTGCCAGCACCCAATGGTGGGGCCCCACCGGGGAGCTGTTTTTT; CDR3 protein: CASTQWWGPTGELFF
D gene: TRBD2; V gene: TRBV5-1; clone size: NA; J gene: TRBJ2-3; CDR3 DNA: TGCGCCAGCAGCTTGGCCCGGCTAGCGGGGGTTGAGTCAGATACGCAGTATTTT; CDR3 protein: CASSLARLAGVESDTQYF
D gene: TRBD1; V gene: TRBV7-6; clone size: NA; J gene: TRBJ2-1; CDR3 DNA: TGTGCCAGCAGCGCAGGGGGTCGCAATGAGCAGTTCTTC; CDR3 protein: CASSAGGRNEQFF
D gene: TRBD2; V gene: TRBV12-3/TRBV12-4; clone size: few; J gene: TRBJ2-7; CDR3 DNA: TGTGCCAGCAGAGCGGGATACTACGAGCAGTACTTC; CDR3 protein: CASRAGYYEQYF
D gene: NA; V gene: TRBV29-1; clone size: NA; J gene: TRBJ2-3; CDR3 DNA: TGCAGCGTTGCGGGGCGAGATACGCAGTATTTT; CDR3 protein: CSVAGRDTQYF
D gene: NA; V gene: TRBV6-2/TRBV6-3; clone size: few; J gene: TRBJ1-5; CDR3 DNA: TGTGCCAGCAGTTACGGGACGAGAAGCAATCAGCCCCAGCATTTT; CDR3 protein: CASSYGTRSNQPQHF
D gene: NA; V gene: TRBV14; clone size: few; J gene: TRBJ2-7; CDR3 DNA: TGTGCCAGCAGCCAAAGGGGGACGTACGAGCAGTACTTC; CDR3 protein: CASSQRGTYEQYF
D gene: NA; V gene: TRBV18; clone size: few; J gene: TRBJ2-2; CDR3 DNA: TGTGCCAGCTCACGTCCAAGTAACACCGGGGAGCTGTTTTTT; CDR3 protein: CASSRPSNTGELFF
D gene: TRBD2; V gene: TRBV4-3; clone size: NA; J gene: TRBJ2-2; CDR3 DNA: TGCGCCAGCAGCCAAGCTCCTAGCGGGGCGGGCACCGGGGAGCTGTTTTTT; CDR3 protein: CASSQAPSGAGTGELFF
D gene: NA; V gene: TRBV24-1; clone size: many; J gene: TRBJ2-1; CDR3 DNA: TGTGCCACCAGGTCTTCCTACAATGAGCAGTTCTTC; CDR3 protein: CATRSSYNEQFF
D gene: NA; V gene: TRBV12-3/TRBV12-4; clone size: NA; J gene: TRBJ1-4; CDR3 DNA: TGTGCCAGCAGCCCGCTGCGAGGGACGGAGGGTGAAAAACTGTTTTTT; CDR3 protein: CASSPLRGTEGEKLFF
D gene: NA; V gene: TRBV20-1; clone size: few; J gene: TRBJ2-7; CDR3 DNA: TGCAGTGCTAGAACAGCTGCGACCTACGAGCAGTACTTC; CDR3 protein: CSARTAATYEQYF
D gene: TRBD2; V gene: TRBV7-8; clone size: NA; J gene: TRBJ2-2; CDR3 DNA: TGTGCCAGCAGCCCGAGATCTGGACTAGCGGTCGGGGAGCTGTTTTTT; CDR3 protein: CASSPRSGLAVGELFF
D gene: NA; V gene: TRBV15; clone size: NA; J gene: TRBJ2-2; CDR3 DNA: TGTGCCACCGAAAGGGGGAAAAACACCGGGGAGCTGTTTTTT; CDR3 protein: CATERGKNTGELFF
D gene: TRBD1; V gene: TRBV7-8; clone size: NA; J gene: TRBJ1-5; CDR3 DNA: TGTGCCAGCAGCTCGGACAGGGTTAGCAATCAGCCCCAGCATTTT; CDR3 protein: CASSSDRVSNQPQHF
D gene: NA; V gene: TRBV20-1; clone size: many; J gene: TRBJ2-6; CDR3 DNA: TGCAGTGCTAGAAGTTCCCGGCCCAACGTCCTGACTTTC; CDR3 protein: CSARSSRPNVLTF
D gene: TRBD2; V gene: TRBV12-3/TRBV12-4; clone size: few; J gene: TRBJ2-1; CDR3 DNA: TGTGCCAGCAGTCCCTTACTAGCGGGGGGCTACAATGAGCAGTTCTTC; CDR3 protein: CASSPLLAGGYNEQFF
D gene: NA; V gene: TRBV11-3; clone size: many; J gene: TRBJ2-2; CDR3 DNA: TGTGCCAGCAGCTTAGACTCGTCCCGGAACACCGGGGAGCTGTTTTTT; CDR3 protein: CASSLDSSRNTGELFF
D gene: NA; V gene: TRBV29-1; clone size: few; J gene: TRBJ2-3; CDR3 DNA: TGCAGCGTTGACAAAGCGAACACAGATACGCAGTATTTT; CDR3 protein: CSVDKANTDTQYF
D gene: NA; V gene: TRBV27; clone size: NA; J gene: TRBJ2-1; CDR3 DNA: TGTGCCAGCAGTCCCATTCATCGGGAGATCAATGAGCAGTTCTTC; CDR3 protein: CASSPIHREINEQFF
D gene: TRBD2; V gene: TRBV7-9; clone size: many; J gene: TRBJ2-4; CDR3 DNA: TGTGCCAGCAGCTTAGTTGCTAGCGGGAGTACAAACATTCAGTACTTC; CDR3 protein: CASSLVASGSTNIQYF
D gene: TRBD1; V gene: TRBV11-2; clone size: NA; J gene: TRBJ2-2; CDR3 DNA: TGTGCCAGCAGCTCCCCCGGGGGACAGGGTAGTGCGGCCGGGGAGCTGTTTTTT; CDR3 protein: CASSSPGGQGSAAGELFF
D gene: TRBD2; V gene: TRBV12-3/TRBV12-4; clone size: NA; J gene: TRBJ2-1; CDR3 DNA: TGTGCCAGCAGATGGACTAGCGGGAGTGAGCAGTTCTTC; CDR3 protein: CASRWTSGSEQFF